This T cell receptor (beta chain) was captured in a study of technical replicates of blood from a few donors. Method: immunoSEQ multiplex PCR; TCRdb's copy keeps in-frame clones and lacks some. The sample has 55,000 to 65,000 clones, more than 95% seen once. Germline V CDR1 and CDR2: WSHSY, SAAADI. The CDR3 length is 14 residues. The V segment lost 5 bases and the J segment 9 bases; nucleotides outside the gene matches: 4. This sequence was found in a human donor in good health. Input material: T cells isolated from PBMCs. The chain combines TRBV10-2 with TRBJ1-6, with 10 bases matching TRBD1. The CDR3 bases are TGCGCCAGCAGTCCGACAGGGGGCCGTTCACCCCTCCACTTT. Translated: CASSPTGGRSPLHF.